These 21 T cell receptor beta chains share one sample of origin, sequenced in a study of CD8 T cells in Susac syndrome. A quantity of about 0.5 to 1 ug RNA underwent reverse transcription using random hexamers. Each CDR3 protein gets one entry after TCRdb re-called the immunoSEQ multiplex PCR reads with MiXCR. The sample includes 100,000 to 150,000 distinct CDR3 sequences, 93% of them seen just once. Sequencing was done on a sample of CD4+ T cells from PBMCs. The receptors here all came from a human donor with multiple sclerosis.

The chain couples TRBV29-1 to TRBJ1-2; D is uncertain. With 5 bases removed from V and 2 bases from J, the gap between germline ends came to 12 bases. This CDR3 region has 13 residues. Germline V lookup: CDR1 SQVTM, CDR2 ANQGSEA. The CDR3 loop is CSVPGSGNYGYTF. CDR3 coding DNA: TGCAGCGTTCCTGGATCGGGGAACTATGGCTACACCTTC.

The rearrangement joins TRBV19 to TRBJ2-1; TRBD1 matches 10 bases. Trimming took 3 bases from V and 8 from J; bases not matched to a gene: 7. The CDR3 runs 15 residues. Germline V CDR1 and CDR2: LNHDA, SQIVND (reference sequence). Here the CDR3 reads CASSIDRGRFDEQFF. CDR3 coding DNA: TGTGCCAGTAGTATCGACAGGGGGCGATTCGATGAGCAGTTCTTC.

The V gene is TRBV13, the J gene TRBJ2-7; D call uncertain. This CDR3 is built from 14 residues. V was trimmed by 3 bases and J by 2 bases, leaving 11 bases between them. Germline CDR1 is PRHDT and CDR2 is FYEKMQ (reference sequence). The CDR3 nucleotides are TGTGCCAGCAGCTTCGGTCCTATCCCCTACGAGCAGTACTTC. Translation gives CASSFGPIPYEQYF.

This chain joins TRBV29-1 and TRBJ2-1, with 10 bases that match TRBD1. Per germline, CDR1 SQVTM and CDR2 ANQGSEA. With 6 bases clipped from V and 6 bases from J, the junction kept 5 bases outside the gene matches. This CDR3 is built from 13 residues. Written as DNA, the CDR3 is TGCAGCGTGCGGGACAGGGGTTCCAATGAGCAGTTCTTC. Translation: CSVRDRGSNEQFF.

The CDR3 loop is CASSLAPPGLARDTQYF. CDR3 DNA: TGTGCCAGCAGCTTAGCCCCACCGGGACTAGCACGAGATACGCAGTATTTT. J is TRBJ2-3 and V is TRBV7-2; 9 bases align to TRBD2. Germline V gene sequence: CDR1 SGHTA, CDR2 FQGNSA. V lost 0 bases, J lost 5 bases, and 9 bases stayed unmatched. The CDR3 extends over 17 amino acids.

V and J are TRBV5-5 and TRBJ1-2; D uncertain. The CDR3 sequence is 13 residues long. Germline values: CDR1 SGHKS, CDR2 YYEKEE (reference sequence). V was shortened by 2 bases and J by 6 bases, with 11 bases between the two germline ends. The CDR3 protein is CASSFGPTDGYTF. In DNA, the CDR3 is TGTGCCAGCAGCTTCGGACCGACTGATGGCTACACCTTC.

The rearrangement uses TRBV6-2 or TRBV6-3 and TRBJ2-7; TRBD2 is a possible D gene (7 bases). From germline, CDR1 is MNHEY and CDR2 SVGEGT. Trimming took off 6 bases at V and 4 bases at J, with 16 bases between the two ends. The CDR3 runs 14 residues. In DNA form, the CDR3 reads TGTGCCAGCAGCCTCAGTGGGGGGGCATACGAGCAGTACTTC. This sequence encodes CASSLSGGAYEQYF.

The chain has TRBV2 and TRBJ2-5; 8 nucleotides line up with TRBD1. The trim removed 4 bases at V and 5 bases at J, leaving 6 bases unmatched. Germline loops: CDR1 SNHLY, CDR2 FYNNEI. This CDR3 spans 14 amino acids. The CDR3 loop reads CASSATGGGETQYF. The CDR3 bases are TGTGCCAGCAGTGCCACAGGGGGAGGCGAGACCCAGTACTTC.

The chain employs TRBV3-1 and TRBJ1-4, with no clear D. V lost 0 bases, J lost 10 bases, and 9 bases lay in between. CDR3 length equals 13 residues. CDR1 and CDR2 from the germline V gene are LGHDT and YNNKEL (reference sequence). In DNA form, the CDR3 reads TGTGCCAGCAGCCAAGAGGCCACAGCAAAACTGTTTTTT. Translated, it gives CASSQEATAKLFF.

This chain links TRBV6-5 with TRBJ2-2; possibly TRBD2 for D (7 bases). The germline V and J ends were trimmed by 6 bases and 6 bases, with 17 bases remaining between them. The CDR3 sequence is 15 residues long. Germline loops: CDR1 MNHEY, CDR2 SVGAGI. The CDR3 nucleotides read TGTGCCAGCAGGTTCGGGGGGCGGAGGGCCGGGGAGCTGTTTTTT. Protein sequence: CASRFGGRRAGELFF.

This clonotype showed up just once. The CDR3: CASSSLGRGTEAFF. CDR3 bases: TGTGCCAGCAGCTCTCTTGGGAGGGGGACTGAAGCTTTCTTT. The rearrangement links TRBV7-8 to TRBJ1-1; maybe TRBD1 (6 bases). From germline, CDR1 is SGHVS and CDR2 FQNEAQ. The CDR3 has 14 residues. V was pared by 4 bases and J by 5 bases, with 14 bases between.

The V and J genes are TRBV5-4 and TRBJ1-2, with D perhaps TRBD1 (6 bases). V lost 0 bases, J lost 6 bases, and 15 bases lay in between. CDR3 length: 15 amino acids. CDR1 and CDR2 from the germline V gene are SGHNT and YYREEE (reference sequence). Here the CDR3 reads CASSLDEGVGNGYTF. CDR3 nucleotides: TGTGCCAGCAGCTTGGATGAGGGGGTTGGAAATGGCTACACCTTC.

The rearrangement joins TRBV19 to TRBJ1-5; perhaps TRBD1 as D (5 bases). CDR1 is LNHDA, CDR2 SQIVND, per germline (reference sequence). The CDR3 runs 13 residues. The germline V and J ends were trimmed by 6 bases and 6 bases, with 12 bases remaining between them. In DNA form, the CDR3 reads TGTGCCAGTAGGGGGCCGATTAGTCAGCCCCAGCATTTT. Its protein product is CASRGPISQPQHF.

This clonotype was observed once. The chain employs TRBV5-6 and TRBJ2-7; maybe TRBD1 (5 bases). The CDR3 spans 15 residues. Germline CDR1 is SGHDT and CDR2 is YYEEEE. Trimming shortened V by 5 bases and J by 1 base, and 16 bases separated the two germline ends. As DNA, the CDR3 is TGTGCCAGCAGGCCAGCAGGGTTAAGTTCCTACGAGCAGTACTTC. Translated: CASRPAGLSSYEQYF.

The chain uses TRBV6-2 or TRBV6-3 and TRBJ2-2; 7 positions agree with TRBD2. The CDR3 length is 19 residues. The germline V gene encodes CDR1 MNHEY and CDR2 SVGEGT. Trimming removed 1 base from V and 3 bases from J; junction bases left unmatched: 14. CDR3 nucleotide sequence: TGTGCCAGCAGTTACTGCGGGGGATACGCAGAAGACCACACCGGGGAGCTGTTTTTT. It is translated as CASSYCGGYAEDHTGELFF.

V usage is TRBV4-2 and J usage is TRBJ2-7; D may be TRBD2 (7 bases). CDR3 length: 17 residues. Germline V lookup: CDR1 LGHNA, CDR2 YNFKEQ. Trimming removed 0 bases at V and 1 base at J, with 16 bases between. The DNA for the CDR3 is TGTGCCAGCAGCCAAGAGGGGACACGGGGGGCTTCCTACGAGCAGTACTTC. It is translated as CASSQEGTRGASYEQYF.

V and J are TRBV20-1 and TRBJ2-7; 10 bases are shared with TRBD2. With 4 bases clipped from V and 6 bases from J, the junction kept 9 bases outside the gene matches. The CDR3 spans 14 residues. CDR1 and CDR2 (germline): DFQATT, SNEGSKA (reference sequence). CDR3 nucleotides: TGCAGTGCTACCAGAGGGACTAGCGCTGGCGAGCAGTACTTC. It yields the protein CSATRGTSAGEQYF.

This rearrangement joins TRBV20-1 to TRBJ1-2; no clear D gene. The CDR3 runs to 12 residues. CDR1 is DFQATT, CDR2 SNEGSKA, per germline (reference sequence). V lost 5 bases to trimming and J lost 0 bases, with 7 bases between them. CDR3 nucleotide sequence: TGCAGTGCTGCTCTAGCTAACTATGGCTACACCTTC. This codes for CSAALANYGYTF.

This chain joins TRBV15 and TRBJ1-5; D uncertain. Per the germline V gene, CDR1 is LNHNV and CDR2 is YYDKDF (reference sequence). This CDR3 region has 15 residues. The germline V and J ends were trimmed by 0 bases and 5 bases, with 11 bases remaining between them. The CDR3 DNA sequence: TGTGCCACCAGCAGAGATTTGGCGGAGGATCAGCCCCAGCATTTT. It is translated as CATSRDLAEDQPQHF.

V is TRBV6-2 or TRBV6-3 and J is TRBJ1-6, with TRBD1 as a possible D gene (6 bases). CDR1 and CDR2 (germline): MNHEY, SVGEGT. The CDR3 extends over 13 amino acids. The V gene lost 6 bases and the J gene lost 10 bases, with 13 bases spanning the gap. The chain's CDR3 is CASRDYRESPLHF. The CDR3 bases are TGTGCCAGCAGAGATTACAGGGAATCACCCCTCCACTTT.

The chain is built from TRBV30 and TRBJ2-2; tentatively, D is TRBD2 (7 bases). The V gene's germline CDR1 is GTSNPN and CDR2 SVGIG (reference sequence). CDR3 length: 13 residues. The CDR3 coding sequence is TGTGCTGGGGGGGGCCGCAACACCGGGGAGCTGTTTTTT. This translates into CAGGGRNTGELFF.